These 15 T cell receptor beta chains originate from one sample sequenced in a study of T cells in Graves' hyperthyroidism and ophthalmopathy. Researchers amplified the TCR beta CDR3 regions from RNA transcripts. A set of HTBI primers served as the primers for a first-round RT-PCR of the TCR CDR3. MiXCR, run by TCRdb on the multiplex PCR reads, gives a single entry per CDR3 protein. Among about 420,000 distinct CDR3 sequences listed, approximately 14% were seen once. The material sequenced was blood. Receptors were obtained from a woman under 30 with Graves' hyperthyroidism.

This clonotype has at least ten counts. The chain joins TRBV7-9 to TRBJ2-1; D gene ambiguous. CDR1 SEHNR and CDR2 FQNEAQ come from the germline V gene (reference sequence). This CDR3 is built from 14 residues. V was clipped by 4 bases and J by 4 bases, with 11 bases between them. CDR3 in amino acids: CASSWQREYNEQFF. The DNA for the CDR3 is TGTGCCAGCAGCTGGCAGCGTGAATACAATGAGCAGTTCTTC.

The chain joins TRBV20-1 to TRBJ2-3; D gene unclear. Trimming cost V 1 base and J 6 bases, with 14 bases left between them. Germline V gene data show CDR1 as DFQATT and CDR2 as SNEGSKA (reference sequence). This CDR3 has 14 residues. CDR3 in DNA: TGCAGTGCTAGAGTAACAAACCCCGCGGATACGCAGTATTTT. Translated: CSARVTNPADTQYF.

The sample holds many counts of this clonotype. The gene calls are TRBV7-9 and TRBJ2-5; TRBD2 matches at 13 bases. V was pared by 0 bases and J by 1 base, with 5 bases of the junction left unmatched. The CDR3 is 18 amino acids. Germline loops: CDR1 SEHNR, CDR2 FQNEAQ (reference sequence). CDR3 DNA: TGTGCCAGCAGCTTAGCCCCGGGACTAGCGGGGTCCCAAGAGACCCAGTACTTC. Translating it yields CASSLAPGLAGSQETQYF.

Many counts were recorded for this clonotype. The J gene is TRBJ2-7, the V gene TRBV28; 10 nucleotides line up with TRBD2. V shed 6 bases, J shed 3 bases, and the junction held 8 bases outside the gene matches. Germline loops: CDR1 MDHEN, CDR2 SYDVKM. The CDR3 is 15 residues long. The CDR3 reads CASSPSGGAVYEQYF. CDR3 DNA sequence: TGTGCCAGCAGCCCGAGCGGGGGGGCCGTCTACGAGCAGTACTTC.

The table lists this clonotype with a few counts. The V and J genes are TRBV6-2 or TRBV6-3 and TRBJ1-4; D is possibly TRBD1 (6 bases). Germline assignment: CDR1 MNHEY and CDR2 SVGEGT. Trimming cost V 2 bases and J 8 bases, with 15 bases left between them. The CDR3 length is 15 residues. CDR3 DNA sequence: TGTGCCAGCAGTTACATCCGGGGGCTTGGGGAAAAACTGTTTTTT. This gives the protein CASSYIRGLGEKLFF.

This clonotype has a count of ten or more. The chain uses TRBV12-3 or TRBV12-4 and TRBJ2-7; no clear D. V was pared by 6 bases and J by 2 bases, with 17 bases between. CDR3 length: 15 residues. CDR3 DNA sequence: TGTGCCAGCAGAGGAACCGGGCCGGTTCCCTACGAGCAGTACTTC. Translation: CASRGTGPVPYEQYF.

This clonotype was seen ten or more times. The rearrangement joins TRBV7-3 to TRBJ2-3; possible D gene TRBD2, 5 bases. The CDR3 spans 14 residues. V gave up 1 base and J gave up 6 bases, with 11 bases separating them. CDR1 and CDR2 from the germline V gene are SGHTA and FQGTGA. The CDR3 sequence: CASSLRLPGDTQYF. The CDR3 region has the DNA TGTGCCAGCAGCTTAAGACTGCCGGGGGATACGCAGTATTTT. Supplemented by reference TRBV7-3 and TRBJ2-3, the full variable domain reads GAGVSQTPSNKVTEKGKYVELRCDPISGHTALYWYRQSLGQGPEFLIYFQGTGAADDSGLPNDRFFAVRPEGSVSTLKIQRTERGDSAVYLCASSLRLPGDTQYFGPGTRLTVL.

This clonotype was seen many times. The genes are TRBV12-3 or TRBV12-4 and TRBJ1-2; weak D call: TRBD1 (5 bases). The V and J ends lost 1 base and 8 bases respectively, with 8 bases between them. The CDR3 extends over 12 amino acids. CDR3 sequence reads: CASSLGGAGYTF. As DNA, the CDR3 is TGTGCCAGCAGTTTAGGGGGCGCGGGCTACACCTTC.

This clonotype showed up many times. The CDR3 DNA reads TGTGCCTGGAGTGTGAGCACAGATACGCAGTATTTT. Protein product: CAWSVSTDTQYF. The chain links TRBV30 to TRBJ2-3, with no clear D. This CDR3 region has 12 residues. The germline V gene encodes CDR1 GTSNPN and CDR2 SVGIG (reference sequence). V lost 0 bases and J lost 0, with 1 base in between.

This clonotype has ten or more counts. The CDR3 here is CASSLGLRETGYTF. The CDR3 DNA reads TGTGCCAGCAGCTTAGGCCTTCGGGAAACTGGCTACACCTTC. The rearrangement links TRBV13 to TRBJ1-2; unclear D gene. Germline CDR1 and CDR2: PRHDT and FYEKMQ (reference sequence). V lost 0 bases, J lost 7 bases, and 12 bases lay in between. The CDR3 is made up of 14 amino acids.

This clonotype was seen many times. The chain uses TRBV6-1 and TRBJ2-7, with D tentatively TRBD1 (5 bases). The CDR3 totals 14 residues. Germline V lookup: CDR1 MNHNS, CDR2 SASEGT. The V and J ends lost 5 bases and 0 bases respectively, with 11 bases between them. CDR3 residues: CASSRTGFSYEQYF. The CDR3, as DNA: TGTGCCAGCAGTCGAACAGGTTTCTCCTACGAGCAGTACTTC.

This clonotype was recorded at least ten times. The V call is TRBV7-9, the J call TRBJ2-3; possible D gene TRBD2, 5 bases. This CDR3 has 15 residues. Germline V gene lookup returns CDR1 SEHNR and CDR2 FQNEAQ (reference sequence). Trimming stripped 6 bases from V and 2 bases from J, with 15 bases between. The CDR3 DNA follows: TGTGCCAGCAGGCCAACGGGGTTGACCACAGATACGCAGTATTTT. It translates to CASRPTGLTTDTQYF.

This clonotype was counted a few times. The chain recombines TRBV5-1 with TRBJ2-7; 10 nucleotides match TRBD2. V dropped 7 bases and J dropped 2; count of bases not matched to a gene: 6. The length of the CDR3 is 14 residues. Germline V gene lookup returns CDR1 SGHRS and CDR2 YFSETQ. The DNA of the CDR3 is TGCGCCAGCCAGCTAGGACTAGCGGCCTACGAGCAGTACTTC. Its protein product is CASQLGLAAYEQYF. The full variable domain, completed using reference TRBV5-1 and TRBJ2-7, is KAGVTQTPRYLIKTRGQQVTLSCSPISGHRSVSWYQQTPGQGLQFLFEYFSETQRNKGNFPGRFSGRQFSNSRSEMNVSTLELGDSALYLCASQLGLAAYEQYFGPGTRLTVT.

This clonotype has ten or more counts. The chain combines TRBV6-1 with TRBJ2-7; perhaps D is TRBD1 or TRBD2 (6 bases each). This CDR3 is 15 amino acids long. Per the germline V gene, CDR1 is MNHNS and CDR2 is SASEGT. V gave up 2 bases and J gave up 0 bases, with 11 bases separating them. Written as DNA, the CDR3 is TGTGCCAGCAGTGAACTCGGGGGCCTCTCCTACGAGCAGTACTTC. Its translation is CASSELGGLSYEQYF.

The CDR3 nucleotides read TGTGCCAGCAGTTTGAGGACAGGTACCTCCTACAATGAGCAGTTCTTC. Protein: CASSLRTGTSYNEQFF. The chain combines TRBV12-3 or TRBV12-4 with TRBJ2-1, with 7 bases aligning to TRBD1. J was trimmed by 0 bases and V by 3 bases; bases with no gene match: 5. The length of the CDR3 is 16 residues.